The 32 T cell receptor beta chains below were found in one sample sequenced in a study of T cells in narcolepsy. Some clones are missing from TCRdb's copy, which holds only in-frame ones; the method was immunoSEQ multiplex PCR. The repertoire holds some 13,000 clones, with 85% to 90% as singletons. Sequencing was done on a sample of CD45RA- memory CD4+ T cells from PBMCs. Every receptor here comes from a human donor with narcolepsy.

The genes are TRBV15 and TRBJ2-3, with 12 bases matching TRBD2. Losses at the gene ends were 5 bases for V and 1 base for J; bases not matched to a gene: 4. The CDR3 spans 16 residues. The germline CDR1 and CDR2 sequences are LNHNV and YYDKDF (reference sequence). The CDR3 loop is CATSGRLAGGTDTQYF. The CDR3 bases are TGTGCCACCAGCGGGAGACTAGCGGGAGGCACAGATACGCAGTATTTT. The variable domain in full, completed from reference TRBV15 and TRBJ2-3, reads DAMVIQNPRYQVTQFGKPVTLSCSQTLNHNVMYWYQQKSSQAPKLLFHYYDKDFNNEADTPDNFQSRRPNTSFCFLDIRSPGLGDTAMYLCATSGRLAGGTDTQYFGPGTRLTVL.

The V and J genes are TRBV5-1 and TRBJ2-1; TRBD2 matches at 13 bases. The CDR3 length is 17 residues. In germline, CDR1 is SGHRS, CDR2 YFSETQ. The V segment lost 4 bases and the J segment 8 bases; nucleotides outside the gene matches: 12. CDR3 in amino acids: CASSIAGTSGIVDEQFF. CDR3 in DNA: TGCGCCAGCAGCATCGCCGGGACTAGCGGGATTGTCGATGAGCAGTTCTTC.

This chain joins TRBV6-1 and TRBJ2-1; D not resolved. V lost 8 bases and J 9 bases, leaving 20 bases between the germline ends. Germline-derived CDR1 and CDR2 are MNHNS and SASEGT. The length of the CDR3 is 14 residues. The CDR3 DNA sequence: TGTGCCAGCTTGAAACCTTCCGGTGGCGGTGAGCAGTTCTTC. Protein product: CASLKPSGGGEQFF.

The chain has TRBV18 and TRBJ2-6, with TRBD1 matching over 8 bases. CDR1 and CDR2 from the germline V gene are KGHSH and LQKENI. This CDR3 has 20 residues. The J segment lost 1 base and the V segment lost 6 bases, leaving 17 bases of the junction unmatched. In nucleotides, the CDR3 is TGTGCCAGCTCGCTAAAAGGACTCGGACAGGGAATATCTGGGGCCAACGTCCTGACTTTC. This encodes CASSLKGLGQGISGANVLTF.

DNA of the CDR3: TGCGCCAGCAGCTCACAGGGCAACTATGGCTACACCTTC. Amino acids: CASSSQGNYGYTF. The chain employs TRBV5-1 and TRBJ1-2, with D possibly TRBD1 on 6 matching bases. The CDR3 has 13 residues. Germline assignment: CDR1 SGHRS and CDR2 YFSETQ. Trimming shortened V by 3 bases and J by 2 bases, and 8 bases separated the two germline ends.

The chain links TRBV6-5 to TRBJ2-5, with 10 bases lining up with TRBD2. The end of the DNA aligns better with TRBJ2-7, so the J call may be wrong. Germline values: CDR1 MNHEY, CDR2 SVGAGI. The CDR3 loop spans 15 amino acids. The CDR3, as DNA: TGTGCCAGCAATAGAGCGGGAGGGGGATTCTACGAGCAGTACTTC. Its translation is CASNRAGGGFYEQYF.

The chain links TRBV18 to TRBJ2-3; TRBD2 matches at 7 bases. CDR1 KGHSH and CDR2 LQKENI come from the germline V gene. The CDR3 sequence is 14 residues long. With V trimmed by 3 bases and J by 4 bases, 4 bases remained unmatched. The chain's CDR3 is CASSPGGPADTQYF. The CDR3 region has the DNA TGTGCCAGCTCACCGGGAGGGCCTGCAGATACGCAGTATTTT.

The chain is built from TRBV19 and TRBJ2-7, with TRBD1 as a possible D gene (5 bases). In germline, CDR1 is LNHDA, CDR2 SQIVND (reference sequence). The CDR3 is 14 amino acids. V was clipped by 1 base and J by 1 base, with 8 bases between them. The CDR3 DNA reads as TGTGCCAGTAGTATAGGTGGGGCTTCCTACGAGCAGTACTTC. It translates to CASSIGGASYEQYF.

CDR3 in DNA: TGTGCCACCCAAAACAGGGCAGGGGATGAAAAACTGTTTTTT. It encodes CATQNRAGDEKLFF. This chain uses TRBV19 with TRBJ1-4; perhaps TRBD1 as D (6 bases). The CDR3 extends over 14 amino acids. Germline-derived CDR1 and CDR2 are LNHDA and SQIVND (reference sequence). With 10 bases removed from V and 6 bases from J, the gap between germline ends came to 18 bases.

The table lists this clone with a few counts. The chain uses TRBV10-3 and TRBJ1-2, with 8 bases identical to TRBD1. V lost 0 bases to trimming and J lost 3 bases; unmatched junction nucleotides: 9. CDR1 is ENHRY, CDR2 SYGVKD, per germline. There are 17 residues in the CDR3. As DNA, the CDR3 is TGTGCCATCAGTGAGTCGATCGTGGGACAGGATCACTATGGCTACACCTTC. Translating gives CAISESIVGQDHYGYTF.

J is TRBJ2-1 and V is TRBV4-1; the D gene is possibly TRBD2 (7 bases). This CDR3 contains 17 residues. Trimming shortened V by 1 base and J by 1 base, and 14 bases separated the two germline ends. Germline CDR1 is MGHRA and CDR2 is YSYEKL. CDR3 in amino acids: CASSQAWGGHSYNEQFF. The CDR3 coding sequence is TGCGCCAGCAGCCAAGCGTGGGGGGGGCATTCCTACAATGAGCAGTTCTTC.

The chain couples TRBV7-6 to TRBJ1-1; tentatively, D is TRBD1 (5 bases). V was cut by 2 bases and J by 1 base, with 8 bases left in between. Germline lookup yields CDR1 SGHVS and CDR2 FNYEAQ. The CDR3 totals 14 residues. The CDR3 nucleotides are TGTGCCAGCAGCTTACTTACAGGGAACACTGAAGCTTTCTTT. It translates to CASSLLTGNTEAFF.

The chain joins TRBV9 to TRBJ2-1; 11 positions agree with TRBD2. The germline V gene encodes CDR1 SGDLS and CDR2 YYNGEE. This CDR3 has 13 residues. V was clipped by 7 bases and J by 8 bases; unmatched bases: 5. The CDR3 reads CASVALAGDEQFF. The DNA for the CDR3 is TGTGCCAGCGTGGCACTAGCGGGAGATGAGCAGTTCTTC.

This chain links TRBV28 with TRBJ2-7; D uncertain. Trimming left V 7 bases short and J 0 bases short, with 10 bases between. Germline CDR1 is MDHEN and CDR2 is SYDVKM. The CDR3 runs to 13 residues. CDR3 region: CASTRPNSYEQYF. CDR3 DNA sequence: TGTGCCAGCACTAGACCGAACTCCTACGAGCAGTACTTC.

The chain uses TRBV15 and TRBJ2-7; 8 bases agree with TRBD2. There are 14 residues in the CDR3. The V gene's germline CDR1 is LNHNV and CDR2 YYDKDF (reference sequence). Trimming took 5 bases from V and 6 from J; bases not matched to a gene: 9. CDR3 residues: CATSPPAGGREQYF. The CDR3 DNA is TGTGCCACCAGCCCCCCGGCGGGAGGACGCGAGCAGTACTTC.

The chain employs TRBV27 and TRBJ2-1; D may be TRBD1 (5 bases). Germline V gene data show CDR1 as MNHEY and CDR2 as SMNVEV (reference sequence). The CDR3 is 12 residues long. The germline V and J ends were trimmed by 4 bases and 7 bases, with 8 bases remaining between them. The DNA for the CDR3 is TGTGCCAGCAGTTCAACAGGTAATGAGCAGTTCTTC. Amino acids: CASSSTGNEQFF.

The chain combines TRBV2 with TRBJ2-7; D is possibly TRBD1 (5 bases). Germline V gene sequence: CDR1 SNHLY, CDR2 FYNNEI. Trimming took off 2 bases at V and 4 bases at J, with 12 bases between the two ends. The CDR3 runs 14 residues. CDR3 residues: CASSEYRGSYEQYF. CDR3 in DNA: TGTGCCAGCAGTGAATATAGGGGATCGTACGAGCAGTACTTC.

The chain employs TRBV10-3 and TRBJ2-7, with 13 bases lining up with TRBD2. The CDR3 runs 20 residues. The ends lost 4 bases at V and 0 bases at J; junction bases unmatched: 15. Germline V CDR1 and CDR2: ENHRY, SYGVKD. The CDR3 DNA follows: TGTGCCATCAGTGCAGGGTTAGGGACTAGCGGGGACGACCACTCCTACGAGCAGTACTTC. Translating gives CAISAGLGTSGDDHSYEQYF.

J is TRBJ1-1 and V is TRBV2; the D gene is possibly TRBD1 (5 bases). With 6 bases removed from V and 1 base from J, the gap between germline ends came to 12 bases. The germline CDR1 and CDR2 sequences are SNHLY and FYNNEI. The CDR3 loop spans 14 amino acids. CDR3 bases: TGTGCCAGCAGCGACCGGGACTGGAACACTGAAGCTTTCTTT. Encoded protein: CASSDRDWNTEAFF.

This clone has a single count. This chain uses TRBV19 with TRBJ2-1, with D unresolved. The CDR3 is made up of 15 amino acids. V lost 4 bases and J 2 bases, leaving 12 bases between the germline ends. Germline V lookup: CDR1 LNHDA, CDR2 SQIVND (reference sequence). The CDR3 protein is CASSTTLGTYNEQFF. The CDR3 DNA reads TGTGCCAGTAGTACCACACTGGGCACCTACAATGAGCAGTTCTTC.

The DNA of the CDR3 is TGTGCCAGCAGAGCTAACAGGGCCACAGATACGCAGTATTTT. This encodes CASRANRATDTQYF. The gene calls are TRBV2 and TRBJ2-3; TRBD1 is a possible D gene (6 bases). The germline V and J ends were trimmed by 6 bases and 2 bases, with 12 bases remaining between them. The germline V gene encodes CDR1 SNHLY and CDR2 FYNNEI. This CDR3 comprises 14 residues.

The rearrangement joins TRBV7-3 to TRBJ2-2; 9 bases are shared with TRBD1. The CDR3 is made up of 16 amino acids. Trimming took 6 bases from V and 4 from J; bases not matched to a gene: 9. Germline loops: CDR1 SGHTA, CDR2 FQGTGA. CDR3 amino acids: CASRDPGTGITGELFF. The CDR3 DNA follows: TGTGCCAGCAGAGACCCCGGGACAGGGATCACCGGGGAGCTGTTTTTT.

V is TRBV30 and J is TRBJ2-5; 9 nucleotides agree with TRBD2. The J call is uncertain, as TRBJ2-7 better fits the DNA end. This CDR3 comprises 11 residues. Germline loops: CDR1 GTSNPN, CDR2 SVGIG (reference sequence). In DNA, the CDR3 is TGTGCCGTCCTAGCGGGGTACGAGCAGTACTTC. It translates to CAVLAGYEQYF.

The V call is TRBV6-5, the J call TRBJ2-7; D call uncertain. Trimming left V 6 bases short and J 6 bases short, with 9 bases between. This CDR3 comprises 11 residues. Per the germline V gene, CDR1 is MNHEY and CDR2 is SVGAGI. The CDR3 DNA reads TGTGCCAGCAGCTCCCTGAGCGAGCAGTACTTC. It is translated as CASSSLSEQYF.

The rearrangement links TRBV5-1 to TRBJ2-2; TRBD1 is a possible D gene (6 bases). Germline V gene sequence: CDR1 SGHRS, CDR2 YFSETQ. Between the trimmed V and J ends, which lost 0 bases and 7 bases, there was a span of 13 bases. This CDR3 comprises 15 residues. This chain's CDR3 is CASSLGLSTGGELFF. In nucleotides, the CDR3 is TGCGCCAGCAGCTTGGGACTATCGACAGGCGGGGAGCTGTTTTTT. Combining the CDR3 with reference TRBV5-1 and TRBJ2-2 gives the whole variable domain KAGVTQTPRYLIKTRGQQVTLSCSPISGHRSVSWYQQTPGQGLQFLFEYFSETQRNKGNFPGRFSGRQFSNSRSEMNVSTLELGDSALYLCASSLGLSTGGELFFGEGSRLTVL.

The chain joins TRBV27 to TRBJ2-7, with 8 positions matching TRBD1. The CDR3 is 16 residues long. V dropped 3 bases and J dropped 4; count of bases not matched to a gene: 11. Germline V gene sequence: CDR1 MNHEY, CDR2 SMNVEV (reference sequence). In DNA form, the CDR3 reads TGTGCCAGCAGTTTTCGGACAGGGTCGTTTGGGTACGAGCAGTACTTC. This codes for CASSFRTGSFGYEQYF.

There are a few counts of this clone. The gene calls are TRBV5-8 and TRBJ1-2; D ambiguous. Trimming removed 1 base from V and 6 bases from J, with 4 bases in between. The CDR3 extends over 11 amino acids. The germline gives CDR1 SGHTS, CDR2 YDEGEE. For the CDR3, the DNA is TGTGCCAGCAGCTTGAGAGATGGCTACACCTTC. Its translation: CASSLRDGYTF.

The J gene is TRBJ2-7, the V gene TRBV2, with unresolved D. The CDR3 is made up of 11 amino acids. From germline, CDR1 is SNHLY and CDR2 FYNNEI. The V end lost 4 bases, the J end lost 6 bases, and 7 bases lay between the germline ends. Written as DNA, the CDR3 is TGTGCCAGCAGTGTGACTGCCGAGCAGTACTTC. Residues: CASSVTAEQYF. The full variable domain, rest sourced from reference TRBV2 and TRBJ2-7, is EPEVTQTPSHQVTQMGQEVILRCVPISNHLYFYWYRQILGQKVEFLVSFYNNEISEKSEIFDDQFSVERPDGSNFTLKIRSTKLEDSAMYFCASSVTAEQYFGPGTRLTVT.

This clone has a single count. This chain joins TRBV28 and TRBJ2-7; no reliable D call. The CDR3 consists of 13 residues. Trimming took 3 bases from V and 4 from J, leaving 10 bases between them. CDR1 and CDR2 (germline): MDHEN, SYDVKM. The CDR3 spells CASSFNSPYEQYF. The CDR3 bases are TGTGCCAGCAGTTTCAACTCCCCGTACGAGCAGTACTTC.

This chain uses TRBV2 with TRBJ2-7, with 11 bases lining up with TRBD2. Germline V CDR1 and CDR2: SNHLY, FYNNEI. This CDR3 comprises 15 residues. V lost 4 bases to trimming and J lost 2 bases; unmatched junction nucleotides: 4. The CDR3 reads CASSGPSGRPYEQYF. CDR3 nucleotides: TGTGCCAGCAGTGGTCCTAGCGGGAGGCCCTACGAGCAGTACTTC.

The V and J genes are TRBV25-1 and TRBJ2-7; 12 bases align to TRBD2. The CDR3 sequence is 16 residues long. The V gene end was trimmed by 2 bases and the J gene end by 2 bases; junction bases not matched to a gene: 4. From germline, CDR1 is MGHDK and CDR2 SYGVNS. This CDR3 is CASSELAGGPPYEQYF. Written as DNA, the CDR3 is TGTGCCAGCAGTGAACTAGCGGGAGGGCCCCCCTACGAGCAGTACTTC.

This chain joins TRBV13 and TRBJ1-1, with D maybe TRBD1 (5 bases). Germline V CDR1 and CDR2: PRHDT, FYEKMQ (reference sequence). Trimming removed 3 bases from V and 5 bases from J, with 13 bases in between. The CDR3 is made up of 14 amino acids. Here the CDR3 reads CASSFLTQGTEAFF. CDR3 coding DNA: TGTGCCAGCAGCTTTCTCACTCAGGGTACTGAAGCTTTCTTT.